This TCR beta chain is from a study of breast tumors, draining lymph nodes, adjacent tissues. V shed 7 bases, J shed 7 bases, and the junction held 5 bases outside the gene matches. The CDR3 is made up of 13 amino acids. From germline, CDR1 is MNHNS and CDR2 SASEGT. TCRdb recomputed calls from the multiplex PCR reads with MiXCR, one row per CDR3 protein. The data contain 270,000 or so distinct CDR3 sequences, over 25% of them seen just once; the ten biggest clones take up under 1.2%. This clonotype was found a few times. No antigen is known for it. Samples came from axillary lymph nodes draining the breast cancer. Study conclusions and caveats: Findings are consistent with lymph node origin and intratumoral expansion of most tumor T cells. Luminal-like breast cancer showed significantly higher tumor–nontumor repertoire similarity than basal-like. Compared with lymph nodes, tumors were less diverse; compared with nontumor tissue, more. That most tumor T cells come from lymph nodes remained unproven.

This TCR derives from a female donor with breast cancer. Some clones in this sample may be carry-over from other donors' samples. Sample: axillary lymph node tissue. The chain uses TRBV6-1 and TRBJ2-1; 9 nucleotides agree with TRBD2. The CDR3 region is CASISAGGNEQFF. In DNA, the CDR3 is TGTGCCAGCATCTCAGCGGGAGGAAATGAGCAGTTCTTC.